This T cell receptor beta chain was obtained from a study of beta chain features in type 1 diabetes. For the study at large: Age, gender, cell numbers and subset yield matched between patients and controls.

Germline assignment: CDR1 MDHEN and CDR2 SYDVKM. The CDR3 consists of 16 residues. This clone was counted between two and nine times. Its specificity is unknown. The sequenced template was cDNA made from the entire isolated RNA. The protocol was immunoSEQ multiplex PCR, while the TCRdb copy is restricted to in-frame clones and leaves out a portion. This table holds roughly 400,000 clones, around 10% found once. Broader study findings: PCR might favor shorter templates, but any such skew would affect patients and controls equally. Shortening of TCRB CDR3s, moderate but significant, appeared in all four CD4+ subsets of Type 1 diabetes patients.

The chain employs TRBV28 and TRBJ2-5, with TRBD1 matching over 8 bases. The better agreement between TRBJ2-7 and the DNA end casts doubt on the J call. Sequencing was done on a sample of central memory CD4+ T cells from blood. The origin of this receptor is a man between 25 and 39 years old with type 1 diabetes. DNA for the CDR3: TGTGCCAGCAGTGCCTCTGGACAGGGAGACTCCTACGAGCAGTACTTC. Translation gives CASSASGQGDSYEQYF.